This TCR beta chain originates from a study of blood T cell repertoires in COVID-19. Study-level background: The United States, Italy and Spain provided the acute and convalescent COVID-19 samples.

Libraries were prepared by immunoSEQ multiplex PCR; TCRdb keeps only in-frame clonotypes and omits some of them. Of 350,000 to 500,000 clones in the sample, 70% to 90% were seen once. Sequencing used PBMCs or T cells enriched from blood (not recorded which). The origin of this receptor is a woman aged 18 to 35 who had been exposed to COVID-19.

In DNA form, the CDR3 reads TGTGCCAGCAGTGGGTGGGGCCCGTACGAGCAGTACTTC. Encoded protein: CASSGWGPYEQYF. This sequence joins TRBV2 and TRBJ2-7; TRBD1 is a possible D gene (5 bases). The germline V gene encodes CDR1 SNHLY and CDR2 FYNNEI. Trimming pared 4 bases from V and 4 bases from J, leaving 11 bases between. The CDR3 is made up of 13 amino acids.